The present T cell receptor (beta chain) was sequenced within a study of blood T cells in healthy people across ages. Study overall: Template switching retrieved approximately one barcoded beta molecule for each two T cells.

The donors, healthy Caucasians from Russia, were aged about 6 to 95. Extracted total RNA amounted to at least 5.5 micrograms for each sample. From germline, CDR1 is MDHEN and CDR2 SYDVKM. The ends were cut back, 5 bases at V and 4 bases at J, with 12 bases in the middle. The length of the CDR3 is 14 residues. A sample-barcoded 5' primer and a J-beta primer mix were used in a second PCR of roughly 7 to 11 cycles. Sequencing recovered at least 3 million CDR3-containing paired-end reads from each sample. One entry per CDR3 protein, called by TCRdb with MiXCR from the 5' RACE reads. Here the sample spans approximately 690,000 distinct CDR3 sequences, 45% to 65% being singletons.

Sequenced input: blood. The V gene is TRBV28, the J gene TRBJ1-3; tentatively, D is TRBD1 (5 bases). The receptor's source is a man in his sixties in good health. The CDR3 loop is CASSGGDSGNTIYF. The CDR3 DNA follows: TGTGCCAGCAGTGGAGGGGATTCAGGAAACACCATATATTTT.